The rows below give T cell receptor beta chains drawn from one sample of a study of OX40 agonist ivuxolimab in advanced cancers. Method: immunoSEQ multiplex PCR; TCRdb's copy keeps in-frame clones and lacks some. The sample holds about 55,000 clones, roughly 90% seen once. The specimen was CD4+ or CD8+ T cells sorted from blood, collected in a trial of the OX40 agonist ivuxolimab. The source of these receptors is an adult with an advanced solid tumor such as melanoma, head and neck, liver or kidney cancer. The CDR3 runs from the conserved cysteine through the conserved F or W. Each record gives: D gene, V gene, J gene, clone size, CDR3 protein, CDR3 DNA. The D gene is left open where the match is weak. Clone size is stated in some rows and not others, as once, few, many or a class when expanded.

NA,TRBV27,TRBJ1-1,NA,CASSAWDKIGTEAFF,TGTGCCAGCAGTGCATGGGACAAAATTGGGACTGAAGCTTTCTTT
TRBD1,TRBV19,TRBJ1-2,NA,CASSIAPQGSGGYTF,TGTGCCAGTAGTATAGCCCCACAGGGGAGTGGCGGCTACACCTTC
NA,TRBV27,TRBJ2-1,NA,CASSLRFSTSSYNEQFF,TGTGCCAGCAGTTTAAGGTTCTCAACGAGCTCCTACAATGAGCAGTTCTTC
NA,TRBV5-1,TRBJ2-3,NA,CASSQTTDTQYF,TGCGCCAGCAGCCAAACCACAGATACGCAGTATTTT
NA,TRBV5-8,TRBJ1-3,NA,CASSHRSGNTIYF,TGTGCCAGCAGCCACCGAAGCGGGAACACCATATATTTT
NA,TRBV19,TRBJ1-1,NA,CASSFRNKNTEAFF,TGTGCCAGTAGTTTTCGGAACAAGAACACTGAAGCTTTCTTT
NA,TRBV4-1,TRBJ1-1,NA,CASSNVNTEAFF,TGCGCCAGCAGTAACGTGAACACTGAAGCTTTCTTT
NA,TRBV12-2,TRBJ2-2,NA,CASRFIGRITGELFF,TGTGCAAGTCGCTTCATCGGGAGAATCACCGGGGAGCTGTTTTTT
NA,TRBV27,TRBJ1-2,NA,CASSPKGTYGYTF,TGTGCCAGCAGCCCTAAAGGGACCTATGGCTACACCTTC
TRBD1,TRBV28,TRBJ1-2,few,CASGTGVYGYTF,TGTGCCAGCGGGACAGGGGTCTATGGCTACACCTTC
TRBD1,TRBV29-1,TRBJ2-2,NA,CSVGQGSTGELFF,TGCAGCGTGGGACAGGGATCCACCGGGGAGCTGTTTTTT
NA,TRBV5-6,TRBJ1-2,NA,CASSLNMGAGYTF,TGTGCCAGCAGCTTGAATATGGGGGCTGGCTACACCTTC
NA,TRBV4-1,TRBJ2-1,NA,CASSQEGGYNEQFF,TGCGCCAGCAGCCAAGAAGGGGGTTACAATGAGCAGTTCTTC
NA,TRBV29-1,TRBJ2-3,NA,CSVDEGTDTQYF,TGCAGCGTCGACGAGGGGACAGATACGCAGTATTTT
TRBD2,TRBV9,TRBJ2-3,NA,CASSRTGTSGNTDTQYF,TGTGCCAGCAGCCGAACCGGGACTAGCGGCAACACAGATACGCAGTATTTT
TRBD2,TRBV11-3,TRBJ2-1,NA,CASSYTSGLSNEQFF,TGTGCCAGCAGCTACACTAGCGGACTTTCCAATGAGCAGTTCTTC
NA,TRBV18,TRBJ1-1,NA,CASSPQGEYTEAFF,TGTGCCAGCTCACCACAGGGGGAGTACACTGAAGCTTTCTTT
TRBD1,TRBV7-8,TRBJ2-7,NA,CASSFDRGPYEQYF,TGTGCCAGCAGCTTTGACAGGGGGCCCTACGAGCAGTACTTC
NA,TRBV11-3,TRBJ1-1,NA,CASRPSREAFF,TGTGCCAGCAGACCCAGCCGCGAAGCTTTCTTT
NA,TRBV19,TRBJ1-2,NA,CATLGGNYGYTF,TGTGCCACCCTGGGGGGGAACTATGGCTACACCTTC
NA,TRBV28,TRBJ2-5,NA,CASSSQRYPQETQYF,TGTGCCAGCAGTTCCCAAAGGTACCCCCAAGAGACCCAGTACTTC
NA,TRBV21-1,TRBJ2-3,NA,CASSKLWGQTDTQYF,TGTGCCAGCAGCAAATTGTGGGGGCAGACAGATACGCAGTATTTT
NA,TRBV19,TRBJ1-5,NA,CASSLRGGQPQHF,TGTGCCAGTAGTCTCCGAGGAGGGCAGCCCCAGCATTTT
NA,TRBV10-3,TRBJ2-3,NA,CAGGDGWTDTQYF,TGTGCCGGAGGTGATGGATGGACAGATACGCAGTATTTT
NA,TRBV5-1,TRBJ2-1,NA,CASSLGPADEQFF,TGCGCCAGCAGCTTGGGACCCGCCGATGAGCAGTTCTTC
TRBD1,TRBV5-1,TRBJ2-2,NA,CASSWTGVNTGELFF,TGCGCCAGCAGCTGGACAGGGGTCAACACCGGGGAGCTGTTTTTT
TRBD1,TRBV6-5,TRBJ2-3,NA,CASRGTTGWTDTQYF,TGTGCCAGCAGGGGAACGACAGGGTGGACAGATACGCAGTATTTT
NA,TRBV7-7,TRBJ2-5,NA,CASSLDSGFQETQYF,TGTGCTAGCAGCTTAGACAGCGGTTTCCAAGAGACCCAGTACTTC
TRBD1,TRBV7-8,TRBJ2-5,NA,CASSQDRGQETQYF,TGTGCCAGCAGCCAAGACAGGGGACAAGAGACCCAGTACTTC
TRBD2,TRBV6-5,TRBJ2-7,NA,CASSYGTSLYEQYF,TGTGCCAGCAGTTACGGGACTAGTCTATACGAGCAGTACTTC
NA,TRBV29-1,TRBJ1-2,once,CSVREGGYGYTF,TGCAGCGTTCGGGAGGGGGGCTATGGCTACACCTTC
NA,TRBV10-3,TRBJ2-1,NA,CAISEISGSEQFF,TGTGCCATCAGTGAGATAAGTGGGAGTGAGCAGTTCTTC
TRBD2,TRBV5-1,TRBJ2-2,NA,CASSEPIAGGLSGELFF,TGCGCCAGCAGCGAACCCATAGCGGGAGGGCTTTCCGGGGAGCTGTTTTTT
NA,TRBV6-1,TRBJ1-5,NA,CASSATRSGRSQHF,TGTGCCAGCAGCGCCACAAGGAGCGGGCGGTCCCAGCATTTT
NA,TRBV6-5,TRBJ1-1,NA,CASSFKGTEAFF,TGTGCCAGCAGTTTTAAGGGCACTGAAGCTTTCTTT
NA,TRBV19,TRBJ1-2,few,CASTTLGTNYGYTF,TGTGCCAGTACCACCTTAGGGACTAACTATGGCTACACCTTC
TRBD1,TRBV11-2,TRBJ2-2,NA,CASSLQGEASGELFF,TGTGCCAGCAGCTTGCAGGGGGAAGCGTCCGGGGAGCTGTTTTTT